This TCR beta chain derives from a study of T cells after somatic rescue of genetic block. The CDR3 loop spans 17 amino acids. CDR1 SGHAT and CDR2 FQNNGV come from the germline V gene. V was pared by 5 bases and J by 0 bases, with 14 bases between. The assay was immunoSEQ multiplex PCR, and TCRdb's table has in-frame clones only and misses some. This table has about 70,000 clones, 92% appearing once. This clonotype was sampled from a man in his forties or fifties. The sequenced sample consisted of peripheral blood mononuclear cells (PBMCs). V and J are TRBV11-2 and TRBJ2-6; D gene uncertain. CDR3 amino acids: CASSRDLGVSGANVLTF. The CDR3 DNA reads TGTGCCAGCAGCCGCGACCTGGGTGTCTCTGGGGCCAACGTCCTGACTTTC.